Sequencing of this T cell receptor beta chain was carried out in a study of Ad26.COV2.S vaccination and SARS-CoV-2 variants. The table lists this clone with a few counts. Its specificity is not known. Points from the study as a whole: It was found that vaccine and placebo recipients had similar non-spike TCR breadth.

Clones were sequenced by immunoSEQ multiplex PCR, and TCRdb holds only the in-frame ones, with some missing. The repertoire includes over 400,000 clones, 89% of them detected once, and about 2.7% sits in the top ten. Treatment described: about 20 received Ad26.COV2.S at low or high dose, single or two shots; about 5 received placebo; per-sample allocation not given. The samples date from day 63 after the first vaccine or placebo injection. The CDR3 is made up of 19 amino acids. The V segment lost 4 bases and the J segment 5 bases; nucleotides outside the gene matches: 18. Germline lookup yields CDR1 SGHDN and CDR2 FVKESK.

The chain couples TRBV14 to TRBJ2-1, with TRBD2 identical over 9 bases. Source: peripheral blood, taken in a trial of Ad26.COV2.S vaccine versus placebo. The clonotype was recovered from a person aged 18 to 65 who received the Ad26.COV2.S COVID-19 vaccine or a placebo. The CDR3 DNA follows: TGTGCCAGCAGCCCCCCGTTGACTAGCGGTTCCGGGTGGAACAATGAGCAGTTCTTC. Protein product: CASSPPLTSGSGWNNEQFF. The full variable domain, in which reference TRBV14 and TRBJ2-1 provide the parts outside the CDR3, is EAGVTQFPSHSVIEKGQTVTLRCDPISGHDNLYWYRRVMGKEIKFLLHFVKESKQDESGMPNNRFLAERTGGTYSTLKVQPAELEDSGVYFCASSPPLTSGSGWNNEQFFGPGTRLTVL.